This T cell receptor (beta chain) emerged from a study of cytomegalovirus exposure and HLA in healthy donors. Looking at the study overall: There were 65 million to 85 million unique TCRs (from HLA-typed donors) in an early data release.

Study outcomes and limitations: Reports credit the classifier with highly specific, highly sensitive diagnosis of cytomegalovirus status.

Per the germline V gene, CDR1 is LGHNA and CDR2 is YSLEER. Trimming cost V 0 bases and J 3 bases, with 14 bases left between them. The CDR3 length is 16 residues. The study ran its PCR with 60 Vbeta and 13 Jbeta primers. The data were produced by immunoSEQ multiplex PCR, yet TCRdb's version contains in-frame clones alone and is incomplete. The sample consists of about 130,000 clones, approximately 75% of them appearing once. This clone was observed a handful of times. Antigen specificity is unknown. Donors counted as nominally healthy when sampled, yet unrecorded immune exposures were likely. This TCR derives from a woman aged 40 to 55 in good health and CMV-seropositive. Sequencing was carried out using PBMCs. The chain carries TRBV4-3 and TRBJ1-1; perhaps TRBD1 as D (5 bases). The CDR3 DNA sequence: TGCGCCAGCAGCCAAGATCCGGGGGGGAGGGACACTGAAGCTTTCTTT. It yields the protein CASSQDPGGRDTEAFF.